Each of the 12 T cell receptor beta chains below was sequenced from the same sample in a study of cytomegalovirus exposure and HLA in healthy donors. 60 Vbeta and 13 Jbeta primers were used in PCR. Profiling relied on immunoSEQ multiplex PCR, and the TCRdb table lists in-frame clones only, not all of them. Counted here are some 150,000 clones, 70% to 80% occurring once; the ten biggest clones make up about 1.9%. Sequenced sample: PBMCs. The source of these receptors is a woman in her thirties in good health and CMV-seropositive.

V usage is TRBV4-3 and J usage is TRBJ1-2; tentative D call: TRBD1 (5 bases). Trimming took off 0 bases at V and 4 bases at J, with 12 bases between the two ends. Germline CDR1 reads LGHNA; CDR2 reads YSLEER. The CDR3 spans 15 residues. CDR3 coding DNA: TGCGCCAGCAGCCAAGACCTGGGGGGGATCTATGGCTACACCTTC. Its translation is CASSQDLGGIYGYTF.

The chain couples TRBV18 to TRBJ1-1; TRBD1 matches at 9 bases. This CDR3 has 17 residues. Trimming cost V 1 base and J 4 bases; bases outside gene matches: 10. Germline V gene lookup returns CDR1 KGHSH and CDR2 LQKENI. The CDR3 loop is CASSPQGTGTGTTEAFF. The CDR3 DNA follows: TGTGCCAGCTCACCACAGGGGACCGGGACAGGGACCACTGAAGCTTTCTTT.

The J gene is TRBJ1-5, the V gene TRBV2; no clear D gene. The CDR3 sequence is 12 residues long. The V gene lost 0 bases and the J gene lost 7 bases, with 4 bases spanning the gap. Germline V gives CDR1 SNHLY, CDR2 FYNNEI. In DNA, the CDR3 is TGTGCCAGCAGTGAAGCCGTGCAGCCCCAGCATTTT. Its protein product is CASSEAVQPQHF.

The CDR3 is CASRDRQFNEKLFF. In DNA, the CDR3 is TGTGCCAGCAGAGACAGGCAATTTAATGAAAAACTGTTTTTT. The V gene is TRBV6-5, the J gene TRBJ1-4; D may be TRBD1 (6 bases). V was cut by 6 bases and J by 4 bases, with 12 bases left in between. This CDR3 region has 14 residues. The V gene's germline CDR1 is MNHEY and CDR2 SVGAGI.

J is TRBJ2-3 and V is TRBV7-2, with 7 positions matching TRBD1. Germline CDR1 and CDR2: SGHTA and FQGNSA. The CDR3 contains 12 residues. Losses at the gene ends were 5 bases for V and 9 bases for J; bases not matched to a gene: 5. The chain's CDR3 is CASSPQGVTQYF. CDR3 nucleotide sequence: TGTGCCAGCAGCCCCCAGGGGGTGACGCAGTATTTT.

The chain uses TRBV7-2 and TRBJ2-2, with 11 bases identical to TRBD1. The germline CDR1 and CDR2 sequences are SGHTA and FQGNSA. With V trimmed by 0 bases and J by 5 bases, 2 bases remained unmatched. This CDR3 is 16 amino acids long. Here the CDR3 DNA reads TGTGCCAGCAGCTTAGCGGGGACAGGGGGGACCGGGGAGCTGTTTTTT. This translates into CASSLAGTGGTGELFF.

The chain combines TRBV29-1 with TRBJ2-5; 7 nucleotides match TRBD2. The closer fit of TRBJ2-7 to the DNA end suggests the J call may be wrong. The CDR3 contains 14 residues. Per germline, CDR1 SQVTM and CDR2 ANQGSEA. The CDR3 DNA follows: TGCAGCGTTGGGGGAGCGGGATTGACCTACGAGCAGTACTTC. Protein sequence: CSVGGAGLTYEQYF.

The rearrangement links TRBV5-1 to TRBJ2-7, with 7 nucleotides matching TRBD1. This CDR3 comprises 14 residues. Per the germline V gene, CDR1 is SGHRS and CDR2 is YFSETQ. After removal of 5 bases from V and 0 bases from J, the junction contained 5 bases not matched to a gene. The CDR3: CASRIGGSSYEQYF. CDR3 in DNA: TGCGCCAGCAGAATAGGGGGCAGCTCCTACGAGCAGTACTTC.

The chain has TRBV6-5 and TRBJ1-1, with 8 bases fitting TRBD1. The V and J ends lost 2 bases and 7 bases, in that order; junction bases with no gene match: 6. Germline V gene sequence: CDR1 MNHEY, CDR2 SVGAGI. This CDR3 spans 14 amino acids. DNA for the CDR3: TGTGCCAGCAGTTACGGGACAGGCCGTGGTGAAGCTTTCTTT. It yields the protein CASSYGTGRGEAFF.

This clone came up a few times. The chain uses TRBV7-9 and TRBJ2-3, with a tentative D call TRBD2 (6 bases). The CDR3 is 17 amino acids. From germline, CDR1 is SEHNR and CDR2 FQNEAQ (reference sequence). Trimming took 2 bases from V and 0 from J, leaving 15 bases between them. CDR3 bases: TGTGCCAGCAGCTTAAACGGGCGGGGTGCTAGCACAGATACGCAGTATTTT. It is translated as CASSLNGRGASTDTQYF.

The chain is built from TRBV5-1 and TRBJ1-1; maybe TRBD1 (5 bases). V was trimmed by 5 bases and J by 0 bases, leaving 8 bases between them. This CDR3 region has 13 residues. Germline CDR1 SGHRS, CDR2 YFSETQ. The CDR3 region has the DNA TGCGCCAGCAGTCCGGGGGTGAACACTGAAGCTTTCTTT. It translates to CASSPGVNTEAFF.

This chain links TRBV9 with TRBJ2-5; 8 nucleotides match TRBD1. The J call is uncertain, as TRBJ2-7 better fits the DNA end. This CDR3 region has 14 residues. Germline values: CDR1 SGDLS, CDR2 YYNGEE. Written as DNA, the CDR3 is TGTGCCAGCTCCTGGACAGGGAACTCCTACGAGCAGTACTTC. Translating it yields CASSWTGNSYEQYF.